This T cell receptor beta chain derives from a study of patients and donors after allogeneic stem cell transplantation. CDR3 length equals 19 residues. V trimming: 0 bases; J trimming: 0 bases; junction bases outside the gene matches: 6. Per the germline V gene, CDR1 is LGHNA and CDR2 is YNFKEQ. TCRdb passed the RT-PCR reads through MiXCR, listing each CDR3 protein once. Among about 960,000 distinct CDR3 sequences listed, 15% to 20% were seen once. This chain joins TRBV4-2 and TRBJ2-2, with TRBD2 matching over 11 bases. What was sequenced was blood, either unsorted or a sorted T cell fraction (not recorded which). The TCR sequence derives from a human donor who was either an allogeneic HSCT recipient or a stem cell or donor lymphocyte infusion donor (not recorded which). It is not recorded whose cells these are; they may come from a transplant donor. The CDR3 loop is CASSQDPASGRPNTGELFF. CDR3 nucleotides: TGTGCCAGCAGCCAAGATCCGGCTAGCGGGAGGCCGAACACCGGGGAGCTGTTTTTT.